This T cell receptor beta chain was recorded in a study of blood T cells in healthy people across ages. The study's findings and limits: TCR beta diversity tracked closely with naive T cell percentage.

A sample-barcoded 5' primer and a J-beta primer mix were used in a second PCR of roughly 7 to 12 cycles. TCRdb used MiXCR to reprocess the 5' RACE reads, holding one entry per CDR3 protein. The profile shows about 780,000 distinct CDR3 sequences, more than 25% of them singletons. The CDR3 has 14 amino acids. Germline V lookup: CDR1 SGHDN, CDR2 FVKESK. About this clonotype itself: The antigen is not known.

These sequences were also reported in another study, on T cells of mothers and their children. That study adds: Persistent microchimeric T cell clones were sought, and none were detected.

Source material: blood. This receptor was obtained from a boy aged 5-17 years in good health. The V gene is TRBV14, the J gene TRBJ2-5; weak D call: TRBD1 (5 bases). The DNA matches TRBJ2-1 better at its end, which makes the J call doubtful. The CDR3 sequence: CASSAKGTYNEQFF. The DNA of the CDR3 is TGTGCCAGCAGCGCCAAGGGGACCTACAATGAGCAGTTCTTC.